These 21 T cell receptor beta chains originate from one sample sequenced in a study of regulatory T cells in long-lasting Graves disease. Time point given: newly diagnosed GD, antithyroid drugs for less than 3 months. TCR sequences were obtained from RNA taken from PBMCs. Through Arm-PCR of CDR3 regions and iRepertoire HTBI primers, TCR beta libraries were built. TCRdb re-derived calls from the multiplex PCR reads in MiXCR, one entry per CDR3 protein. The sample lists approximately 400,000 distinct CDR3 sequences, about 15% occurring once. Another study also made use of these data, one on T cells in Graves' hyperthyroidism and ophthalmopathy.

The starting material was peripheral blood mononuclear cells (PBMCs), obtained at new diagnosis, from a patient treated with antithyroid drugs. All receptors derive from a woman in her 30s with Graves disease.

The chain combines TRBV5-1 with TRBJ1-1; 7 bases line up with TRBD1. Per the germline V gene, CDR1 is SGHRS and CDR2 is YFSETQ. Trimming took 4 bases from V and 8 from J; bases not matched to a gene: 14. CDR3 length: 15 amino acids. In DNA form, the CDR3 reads TGCGCCAGCAGCCCGGATCCAACTGACAGGGCCGAAGCTTTCTTT. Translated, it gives CASSPDPTDRAEAFF.

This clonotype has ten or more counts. CDR3 nucleotide sequence: TGTGCCAGCAGCCTATCCTATTACAATGAGCAGTTCTTC. It yields the protein CASSLSYYNEQFF. The chain couples TRBV7-3 to TRBJ2-1; D gene uncertain. Trimming left V 5 bases short and J 4 bases short, with 9 bases between. The CDR3 has 13 amino acids. In germline, CDR1 is SGHTA, CDR2 FQGTGA. Drawing the rest from reference TRBV7-3 and TRBJ2-1, the complete variable domain is GAGVSQTPSNKVTEKGKYVELRCDPISGHTALYWYRQSLGQGPEFLIYFQGTGAADDSGLPNDRFFAVRPEGSVSTLKIQRTERGDSAVYLCASSLSYYNEQFFGPGTRLTVL.

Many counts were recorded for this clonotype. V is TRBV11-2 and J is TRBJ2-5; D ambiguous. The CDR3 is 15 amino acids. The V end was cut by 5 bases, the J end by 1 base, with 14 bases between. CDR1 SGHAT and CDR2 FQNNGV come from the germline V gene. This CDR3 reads CASSRSIERQETQYF. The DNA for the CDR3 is TGTGCCAGCAGCCGCTCGATCGAACGCCAAGAGACCCAGTACTTC.

Written as DNA, the CDR3 is TGCAGTGCTGAGGGGCTACCTGTAGCCAGTGAGCAGTTCTTC. It specifies CSAEGLPVASEQFF. The rearrangement links TRBV20-1 to TRBJ2-5, with D perhaps TRBD1 or TRBD2 (5 bases each). The tail of the sequence fits TRBJ2-1 better, so the J call may be wrong. CDR3 size: 14 residues. Germline CDR1 reads DFQATT; CDR2 reads SNEGSKA (reference sequence).

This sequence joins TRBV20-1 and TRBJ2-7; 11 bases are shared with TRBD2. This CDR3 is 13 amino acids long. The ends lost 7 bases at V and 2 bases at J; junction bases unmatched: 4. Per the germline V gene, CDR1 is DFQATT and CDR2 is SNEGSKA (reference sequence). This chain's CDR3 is CSVKTSGTYEQYF. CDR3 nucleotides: TGCAGTGTTAAGACTAGCGGGACCTACGAGCAGTACTTC.

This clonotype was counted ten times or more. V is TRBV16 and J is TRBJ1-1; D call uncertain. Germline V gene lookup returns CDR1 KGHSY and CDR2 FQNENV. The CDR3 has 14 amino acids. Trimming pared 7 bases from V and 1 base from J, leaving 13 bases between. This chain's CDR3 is CASNRGWGNTEAFF. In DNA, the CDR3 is TGTGCCAGCAACCGAGGGTGGGGGAACACTGAAGCTTTCTTT.

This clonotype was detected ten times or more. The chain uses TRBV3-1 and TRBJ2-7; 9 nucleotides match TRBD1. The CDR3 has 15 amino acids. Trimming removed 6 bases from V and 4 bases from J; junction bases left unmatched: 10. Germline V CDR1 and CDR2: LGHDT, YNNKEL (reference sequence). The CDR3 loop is CASSPTGTGRYEQYF. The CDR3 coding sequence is TGTGCCAGCAGTCCCACCGGGACAGGGAGGTACGAGCAGTACTTC.

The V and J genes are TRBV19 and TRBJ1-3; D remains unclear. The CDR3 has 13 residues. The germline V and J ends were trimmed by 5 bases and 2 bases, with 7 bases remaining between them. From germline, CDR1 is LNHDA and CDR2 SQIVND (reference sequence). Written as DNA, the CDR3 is TGTGCCAGTAGTCGGTTGCCTGGAAACACCATATATTTT. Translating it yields CASSRLPGNTIYF.

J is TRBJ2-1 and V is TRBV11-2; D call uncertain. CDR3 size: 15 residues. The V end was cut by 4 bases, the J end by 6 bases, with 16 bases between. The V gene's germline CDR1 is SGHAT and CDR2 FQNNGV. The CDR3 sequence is CASSSILGRSNEQFF. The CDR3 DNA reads TGTGCCAGCAGCTCCATCCTTGGCAGGAGCAATGAGCAGTTCTTC.

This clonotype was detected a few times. CDR3 sequence reads: CASSQEIQNYGYTF. For the CDR3, the DNA is TGTGCCAGCAGCCAAGAAATACAGAACTATGGCTACACCTTC. V is TRBV3-1 and J is TRBJ1-2; unclear D gene. The CDR3 covers 14 residues. Trimming pared 0 bases from V and 2 bases from J, leaving 7 bases between. The germline V gene encodes CDR1 LGHDT and CDR2 YNNKEL (reference sequence).

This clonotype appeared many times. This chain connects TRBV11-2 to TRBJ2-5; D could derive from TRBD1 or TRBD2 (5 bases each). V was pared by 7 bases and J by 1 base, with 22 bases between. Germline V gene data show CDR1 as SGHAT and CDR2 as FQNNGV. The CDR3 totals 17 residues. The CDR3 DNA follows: TGTGCCAGCATCCCCTCGATCGCGGGTGGGACCCAAGAGACCCAGTACTTC. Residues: CASIPSIAGGTQETQYF. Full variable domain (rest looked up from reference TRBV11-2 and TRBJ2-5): EAGVAQSPRYKIIEKRQSVAFWCNPISGHATLYWYQQILGQGPKLLIQFQNNGVVDDSQLPKDRFSAERLKGVDSTLKIQPAKLEDSAVYLCASIPSIAGGTQETQYFGPGTRLLVL.

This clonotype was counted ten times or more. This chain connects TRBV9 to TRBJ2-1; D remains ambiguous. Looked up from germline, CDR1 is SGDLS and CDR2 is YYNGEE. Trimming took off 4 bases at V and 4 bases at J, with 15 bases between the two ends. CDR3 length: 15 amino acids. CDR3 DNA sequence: TGTGCCAGCAGCCCAGATTGGGGTCCGTACAATGAGCAGTTCTTC. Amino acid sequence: CASSPDWGPYNEQFF.

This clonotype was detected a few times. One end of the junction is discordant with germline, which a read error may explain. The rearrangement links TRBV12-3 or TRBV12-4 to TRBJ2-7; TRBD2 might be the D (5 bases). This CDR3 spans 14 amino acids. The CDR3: CTSSTWRVSYEQYF. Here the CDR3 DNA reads TGTACCAGCAGTACGTGGCGGGTCTCCTACGAGCAGTACTTC.

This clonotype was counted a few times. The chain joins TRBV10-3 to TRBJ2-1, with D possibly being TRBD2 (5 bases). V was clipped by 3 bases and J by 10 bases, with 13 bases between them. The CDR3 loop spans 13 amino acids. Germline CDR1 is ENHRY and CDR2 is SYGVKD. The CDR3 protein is CAISDSKGAEQFF. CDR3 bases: TGTGCCATCAGTGACTCTAAGGGAGCGGAGCAGTTCTTC.

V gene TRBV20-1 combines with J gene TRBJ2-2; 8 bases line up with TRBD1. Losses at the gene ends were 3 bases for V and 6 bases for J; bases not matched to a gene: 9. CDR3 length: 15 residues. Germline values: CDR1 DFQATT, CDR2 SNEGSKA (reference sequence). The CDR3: CSARVGQGVAGELFF. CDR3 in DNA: TGCAGTGCTAGGGTTGGACAGGGAGTGGCCGGGGAGCTGTTTTTT.

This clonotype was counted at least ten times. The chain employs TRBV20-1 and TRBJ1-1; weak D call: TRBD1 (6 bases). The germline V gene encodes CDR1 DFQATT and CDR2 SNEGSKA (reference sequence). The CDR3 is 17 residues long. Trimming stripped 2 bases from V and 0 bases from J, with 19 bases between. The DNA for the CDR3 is TGCAGTGCTAGATTCGAGGGGGTTAACTTTTTGAACACTGAAGCTTTCTTT. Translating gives CSARFEGVNFLNTEAFF.

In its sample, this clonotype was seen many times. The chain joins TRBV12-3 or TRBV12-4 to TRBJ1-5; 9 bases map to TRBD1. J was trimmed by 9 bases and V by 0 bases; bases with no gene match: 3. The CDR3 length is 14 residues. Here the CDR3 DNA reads TGTGCCAGCAGTTTAGCGACAGGGGGTAGGCCCCAGCATTTT. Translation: CASSLATGGRPQHF.

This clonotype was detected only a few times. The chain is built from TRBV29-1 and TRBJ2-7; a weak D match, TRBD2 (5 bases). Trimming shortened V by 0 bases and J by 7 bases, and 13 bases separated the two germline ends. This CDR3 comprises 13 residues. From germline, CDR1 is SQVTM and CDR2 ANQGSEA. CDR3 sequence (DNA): TGCAGCGTTGAAGATCTAAGAGGGTTGGAGCAGTACTTC. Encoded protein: CSVEDLRGLEQYF.

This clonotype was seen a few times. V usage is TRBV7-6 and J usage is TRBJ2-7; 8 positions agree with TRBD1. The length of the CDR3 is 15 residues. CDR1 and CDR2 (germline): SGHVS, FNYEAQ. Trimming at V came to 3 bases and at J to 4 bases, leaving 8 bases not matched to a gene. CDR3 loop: CASSFFPDRVYEQYF. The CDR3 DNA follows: TGTGCCAGCAGCTTCTTTCCGGACAGGGTGTACGAGCAGTACTTC.

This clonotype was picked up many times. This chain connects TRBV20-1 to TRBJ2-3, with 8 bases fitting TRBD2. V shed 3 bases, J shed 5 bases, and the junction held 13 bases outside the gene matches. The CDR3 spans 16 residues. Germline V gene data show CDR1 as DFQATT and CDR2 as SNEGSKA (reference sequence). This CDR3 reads CSASGLLAVRVDTQYF. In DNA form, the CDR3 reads TGCAGTGCTAGTGGGCTACTAGCGGTTCGAGTAGATACGCAGTATTTT.

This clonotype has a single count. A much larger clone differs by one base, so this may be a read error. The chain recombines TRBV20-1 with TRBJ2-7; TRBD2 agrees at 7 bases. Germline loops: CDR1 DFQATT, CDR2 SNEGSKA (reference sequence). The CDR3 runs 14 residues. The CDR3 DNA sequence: TGCAGTGTTAGAGGGCTAGCGGACTCCTACGAGCAGTACTTC. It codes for CSVRGLADSYEQYF.